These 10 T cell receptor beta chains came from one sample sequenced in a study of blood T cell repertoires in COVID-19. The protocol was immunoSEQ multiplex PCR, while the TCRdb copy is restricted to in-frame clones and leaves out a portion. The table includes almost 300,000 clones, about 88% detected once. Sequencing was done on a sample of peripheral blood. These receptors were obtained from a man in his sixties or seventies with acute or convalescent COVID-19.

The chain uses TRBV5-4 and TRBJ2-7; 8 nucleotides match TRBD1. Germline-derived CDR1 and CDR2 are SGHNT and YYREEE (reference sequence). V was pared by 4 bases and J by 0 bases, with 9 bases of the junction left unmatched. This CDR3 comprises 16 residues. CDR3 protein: CASSHTTGVSSYEQYF. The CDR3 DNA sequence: TGTGCCAGCAGCCACACGACAGGGGTGAGCTCCTACGAGCAGTACTTC.

The CDR3 protein is CASSLGSSGRAPGELFF. In DNA form, the CDR3 reads TGTGCCAGCAGCTTGGGGTCTAGCGGGAGGGCCCCCGGGGAGCTGTTTTTT. The chain carries TRBV7-2 and TRBJ2-2; 12 bases are shared with TRBD2. The CDR3 contains 17 residues. The junction had 8 bases not matched to a gene; V was cut back by 3 bases and J by 6 bases. Germline V gene lookup returns CDR1 SGHTA and CDR2 FQGNSA.

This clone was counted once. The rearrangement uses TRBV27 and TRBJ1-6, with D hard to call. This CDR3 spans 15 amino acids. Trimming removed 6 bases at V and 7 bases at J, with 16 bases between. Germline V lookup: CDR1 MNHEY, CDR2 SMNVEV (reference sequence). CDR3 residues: CASSRSGGRNSPLHF. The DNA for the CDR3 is TGTGCCAGCAGCCGAAGCGGTGGGAGAAATTCACCCCTCCACTTT.

The CDR3 nucleotides are TGCGCCAGCAGCTTAGGAGCGGGGTCCTACAATGAGCAGTTCTTC. This translates into CASSLGAGSYNEQFF. The chain employs TRBV5-1 and TRBJ2-1; 7 bases fit TRBD2. The CDR3 has 15 residues. Germline V gives CDR1 SGHRS, CDR2 YFSETQ. Losses at the gene ends were 2 bases for V and 1 base for J; bases not matched to a gene: 3.

The CDR3, as DNA: TGTGCCAGCTCACCGGGACAGGGGGTGGATGGCTACACCTTC. This translates into CASSPGQGVDGYTF. V usage is TRBV18 and J usage is TRBJ1-2, with TRBD1 matching over 11 bases. This CDR3 is built from 14 residues. The V gene end was trimmed by 3 bases and the J gene end by 6 bases; junction bases not matched to a gene: 3. Germline assignment: CDR1 KGHSH and CDR2 LQKENI.

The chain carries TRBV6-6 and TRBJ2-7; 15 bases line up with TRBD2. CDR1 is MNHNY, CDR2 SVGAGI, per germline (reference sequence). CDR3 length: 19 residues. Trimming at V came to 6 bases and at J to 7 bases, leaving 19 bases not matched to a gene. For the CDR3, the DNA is TGTGCCAGCAGCTCCGGCGGTGTGGGCCGGACTAGCGGGGGGGATGAGCAGTACTTC. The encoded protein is CASSSGGVGRTSGGDEQYF.

The CDR3 here is CASSFLDREDLNTEAFF. The CDR3 nucleotides read TGTGCCAGCAGTTTTTTAGACAGGGAAGATCTGAACACTGAAGCTTTCTTT. This chain joins TRBV28 and TRBJ1-1; 7 bases are shared with TRBD1. The CDR3 is made up of 17 amino acids. V lost 3 bases and J lost 0; bases outside the gene matches: 10. Germline V gene lookup returns CDR1 MDHEN and CDR2 SYDVKM.

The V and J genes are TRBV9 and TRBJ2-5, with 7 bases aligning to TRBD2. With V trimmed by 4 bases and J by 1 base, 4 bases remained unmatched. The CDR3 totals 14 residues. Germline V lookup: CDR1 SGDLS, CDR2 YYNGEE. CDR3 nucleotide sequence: TGTGCCAGCAGCTCTGGACTAGTCCAAGAGACCCAGTACTTC. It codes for CASSSGLVQETQYF.

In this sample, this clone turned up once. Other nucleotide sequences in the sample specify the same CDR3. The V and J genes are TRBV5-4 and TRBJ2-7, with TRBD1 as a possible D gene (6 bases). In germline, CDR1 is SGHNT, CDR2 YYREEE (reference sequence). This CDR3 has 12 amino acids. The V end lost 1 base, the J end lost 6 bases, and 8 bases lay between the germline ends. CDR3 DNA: TGTGCCAGCAGCTTGCAGGACAGCGAGCAGTACTTC. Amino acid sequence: CASSLQDSEQYF.

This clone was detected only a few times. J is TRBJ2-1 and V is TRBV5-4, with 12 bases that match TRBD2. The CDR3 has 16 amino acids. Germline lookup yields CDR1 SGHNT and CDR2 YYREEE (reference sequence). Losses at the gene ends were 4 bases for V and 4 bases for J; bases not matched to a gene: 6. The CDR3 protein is CASSGASGREYNEQFF. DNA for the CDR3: TGTGCCAGCAGCGGAGCTAGCGGGAGGGAATACAATGAGCAGTTCTTC.